Each of the 10 T cell receptor beta chains below was sequenced from the same sample in a study of cytomegalovirus exposure and HLA in healthy donors. TCRdb's copy holds only in-frame clones and misses some; the assay was immunoSEQ multiplex PCR. The sample lists some 170,000 clones; more than 75% were seen once. The sample consisted of PBMCs. These receptors all come from a man aged 30-40 years in good health and CMV-seropositive.

This clone was observed a few times. The chain uses TRBV30 and TRBJ1-6; D perhaps matches TRBD1 (6 bases). CDR1 and CDR2 (germline): GTSNPN, SVGIG (reference sequence). The V and J ends lost 3 bases and 8 bases respectively, with 8 bases between them. The CDR3 consists of 12 residues. In DNA form, the CDR3 reads TGTGCCTGGAGGGCAGGGGATTCACCCCTCCACTTT. Protein sequence: CAWRAGDSPLHF.

In nucleotides, the CDR3 is TGCGCCAGCAGCTTCAACAGCCAAACCTACGAGCAGTACTTC. Amino acids: CASSFNSQTYEQYF. The chain recombines TRBV5-1 with TRBJ2-7, with no clear D. CDR3 length: 14 amino acids. From germline, CDR1 is SGHRS and CDR2 YFSETQ. The V gene lost 2 bases and the J gene lost 2 bases, with 11 bases spanning the gap.

This clone was found once. This sample includes further DNA sequences coding for the same CDR3. J is TRBJ2-7 and V is TRBV28; tentative D call: TRBD1 (6 bases). The CDR3 extends over 13 amino acids. V lost 2 bases, J lost 3 bases, and 8 bases lay in between. Germline loops: CDR1 MDHEN, CDR2 SYDVKM. DNA of the CDR3: TGTGCCAGCAGTTTACAGGGGAGCTACGAGCAGTACTTC. Translation: CASSLQGSYEQYF.

As concerns this clone: Other DNA sequences within the sample encode an identical CDR3. The chain links TRBV10-3 to TRBJ1-5; D ambiguous. CDR3 size: 14 residues. Germline CDR1 is ENHRY and CDR2 is SYGVKD. V lost 0 bases and J 2 bases, leaving 5 bases between the germline ends. In DNA, the CDR3 is TGTGCCATCAGTGAGTCTGGTGGCAATCAGCCCCAGCATTTT. Translating it yields CAISESGGNQPQHF.

The chain uses TRBV11-1 and TRBJ1-2; no reliable D call. V lost 5 bases to trimming and J lost 4 bases, with 14 bases between them. Germline V gene data show CDR1 as SGHAT and CDR2 as FQDESV (reference sequence). The CDR3 sequence is 14 residues long. This CDR3 is CASSDNQNGYGYTF. Here the CDR3 DNA reads TGTGCCAGCAGCGATAACCAGAATGGCTATGGCTACACCTTC.

This clone appeared once. V is TRBV28 and J is TRBJ2-7; D unresolved. Trimming stripped 2 bases from V and 6 bases from J, with 8 bases between. Per the germline V gene, CDR1 is MDHEN and CDR2 is SYDVKM. This CDR3 spans 12 amino acids. This chain's CDR3 is CASSLQVSEQYF. CDR3 coding DNA: TGTGCCAGCAGTTTACAGGTTAGCGAGCAGTACTTC.

This clone appeared a single time. CDR3 protein: CASSWRTETTYEQYF. The CDR3 DNA reads as TGTGCCAGCAGTTGGCGGACAGAGACTACCTACGAGCAGTACTTC. The chain carries TRBV6-5 and TRBJ2-7; D is possibly TRBD1 (6 bases). CDR3 length equals 15 residues. CDR1 and CDR2 from the germline V gene are MNHEY and SVGAGI. Deletions cut 4 bases from V and 2 bases from J, with 15 bases between.

The chain recombines TRBV5-1 with TRBJ2-1; 7 bases agree with TRBD1. Trimming at V came to 4 bases and at J to 5 bases, leaving 12 bases not matched to a gene. The germline gives CDR1 SGHRS, CDR2 YFSETQ. CDR3 size: 16 residues. This chain's CDR3 is CASSQDRASLDNEQFF. CDR3 bases: TGCGCCAGCAGCCAAGACAGGGCATCCCTAGACAATGAGCAGTTCTTC.

The chain carries TRBV6-5 and TRBJ1-1; D is ambiguous. Looked up from germline, CDR1 is MNHEY and CDR2 is SVGAGI. The V and J ends lost 6 bases and 9 bases respectively, with 17 bases between them. This CDR3 is 13 amino acids long. CDR3 loop: CASRKLLWAKAFF. The CDR3 nucleotides read TGTGCCAGCAGGAAATTACTCTGGGCAAAAGCTTTCTTT.

This chain joins TRBV5-1 and TRBJ1-1; no firm D call. V was clipped by 0 bases and J by 6 bases, with 15 bases between them. The CDR3 totals 15 residues. The germline gives CDR1 SGHRS, CDR2 YFSETQ. As DNA, the CDR3 is TGCGCCAGCAGCTTGGCCGGGTCGTTTGAGGCTGAAGCTTTCTTT. Translating gives CASSLAGSFEAEAFF.